These T cell receptor beta chains were read from a single sample in a study of monozygotic twins with inflammatory bowel disease. With the 5' RACE reads reprocessed, TCRdb shows one record per CDR3 protein and no DNA. Its table records about 210,000 distinct CDR3 sequences. Material for sequencing was blood. The receptor source for this set is a human donor with ulcerative colitis or Crohn's disease, or a healthy co-twin of an affected twin (not recorded which). CDR3s include the opening cysteine and the closing phenylalanine or tryptophan.

V	J	CDR3
TRBV12-3/TRBV12-4	TRBJ2-7	CASSLGAGRINEQYF
TRBV5-6	TRBJ2-5	CASSLLVETQYF
TRBV7-9	TRBJ1-2	CASTSTRTGNGYTF
TRBV6-5	TRBJ2-5	CASSYSTGEGETQYF
TRBV7-9	TRBJ1-1	CASSSHGQATEAFF
TRBV19	TRBJ2-1	CASQTGALDNEQFF
TRBV7-2	TRBJ1-5	CASSLTTGISNQPQHF
TRBV6-6	TRBJ2-4	CASSLGGNIQYF
TRBV13	TRBJ1-1	CASSSDRLNTEAFF
TRBV12-3/TRBV12-4	TRBJ1-1	CASSSGKISEAFF
TRBV3-1	TRBJ1-5	CASSHRGKGTNQPQHF
TRBV12-3/TRBV12-4	TRBJ1-2	CASSLAAVNYGYTF
TRBV24-1	TRBJ1-4	CAVGRPNEKLFF
TRBV15	TRBJ2-3	CATSRGSDTQYF
TRBV19	TRBJ2-3	CASSKRGSTDTQYF
TRBV7-2	TRBJ1-2	CASSLSQNYGYTF